Shown below are 27 T cell receptor beta chains from a single sample sequenced in a study of beta chain features in type 1 diabetes. As every portion of the isolated RNA was reverse transcribed, the sequencing read expressed TCRB transcripts. Sequenced by immunoSEQ multiplex PCR; TCRdb stores in-frame clones only, minus some. The repertoire has about 260,000 clones, around 68% of them found once; the top ten carry about 0.05%. Sequenced material: naive CD4+ T cells from blood. These receptors all come from a man in his thirties or forties in good health.

As to this clone: Other DNA sequences in the sample encode the same CDR3. This chain links TRBV10-3 with TRBJ2-5; D is possibly TRBD2 (5 bases). CDR1 and CDR2 from the germline V gene are ENHRY and SYGVKD. Trimming removed 8 bases at V and 5 bases at J, with 9 bases between. This CDR3 contains 11 residues. CDR3 loop: CAISERETQYF. In DNA, the CDR3 is TGTGCCATCTCGGAGCGGGAGACCCAGTACTTC.

The rearrangement links TRBV4-1 to TRBJ2-1; 7 bases match TRBD1. The germline gives CDR1 MGHRA, CDR2 YSYEKL. The V and J ends lost 1 base and 1 base, in that order; junction bases with no gene match: 7. The CDR3 consists of 17 residues. CDR3 in DNA: TGCGCCAGCAGCCAAGGGACAGGCAAACATTCCTACAATGAGCAGTTCTTC. The encoded protein is CASSQGTGKHSYNEQFF.

The V call is TRBV29-1, the J call TRBJ1-1; D not certain. CDR3 length equals 14 residues. CDR1 and CDR2 from the germline V gene are SQVTM and ANQGSEA. V dropped 3 bases and J dropped 0 bases, with 11 bases sitting between them. The CDR3 reads CSVELQQMNTEAFF. For the CDR3, the DNA is TGCAGCGTTGAGCTACAGCAGATGAACACTGAAGCTTTCTTT.

The J gene is TRBJ1-5, the V gene TRBV5-6; the D is unclear. The CDR3 is 16 amino acids. Trimming removed 1 base from V and 2 bases from J, with 13 bases in between. Germline V gene sequence: CDR1 SGHDT, CDR2 YYEEEE. Written as DNA, the CDR3 is TGTGCCAGCAGCTTGACTACGGGCCGGGGCAATCAGCCCCAGCATTTT. It yields the protein CASSLTTGRGNQPQHF.

The V call is TRBV27, the J call TRBJ2-1; TRBD2 agrees at 7 bases. V gave up 3 bases and J gave up 3 bases; unmatched junction bases: 5. CDR1 is MNHEY and CDR2 is SMNVEV in the germline V gene (reference sequence). CDR3 length equals 15 residues. DNA for the CDR3: TGTGCCAGCAGTTTGCTCAGCGGGGACTACAATGAGCAGTTCTTC. The encoded protein is CASSLLSGDYNEQFF.

This clone was recorded once. The gene calls are TRBV30 and TRBJ2-5, with 7 bases lining up with TRBD1. This CDR3 spans 14 amino acids. V was clipped by 4 bases and J by 3 bases; unmatched bases: 8. Germline CDR1 GTSNPN, CDR2 SVGIG (reference sequence). The CDR3 DNA sequence: TGTGCCTGGAACCCGAAGGGGGCAGAAGAGACCCAGTACTTC. Translating it yields CAWNPKGAEETQYF.

The sample holds one count of this clone. The rearrangement links TRBV30 to TRBJ2-6; D is unresolved. V gave up 1 base and J gave up 0 bases, with 4 bases separating them. Germline lookup yields CDR1 GTSNPN and CDR2 SVGIG (reference sequence). This CDR3 is built from 14 residues. The DNA of the CDR3 is TGTGCCTGGAGTGAGGACTCTGGGGCCAACGTCCTGACTTTC. Amino acid sequence: CAWSEDSGANVLTF.

This clone was counted only a few times. This sequence joins TRBV29-1 and TRBJ2-2; the D gene is possibly TRBD1 (6 bases). Germline CDR1 SQVTM, CDR2 ANQGSEA. Trimming took off 6 bases at V and 6 bases at J, with 11 bases between the two ends. The CDR3 spans 12 residues. The CDR3 reads CSVRQEAGELFF. The CDR3 DNA reads as TGCAGCGTCCGACAGGAGGCCGGGGAGCTGTTTTTT.

The genes are TRBV30 and TRBJ2-5; the D is unclear. Trimming pared 2 bases from V and 6 bases from J, leaving 7 bases between. Germline CDR1 and CDR2: GTSNPN and SVGIG (reference sequence). The CDR3 covers 11 residues. CDR3 protein: CAWSQRQTQYF. The CDR3 nucleotides are TGTGCCTGGAGTCAACGACAGACCCAGTACTTC.

This chain connects TRBV9 to TRBJ2-1; tentatively, D is TRBD2 (5 bases). The CDR3 is made up of 14 amino acids. Germline CDR1 is SGDLS and CDR2 is YYNGEE. The V end lost 0 bases, the J end lost 8 bases, and 12 bases lay between the germline ends. The CDR3, as DNA: TGTGCCAGCAGCGTAGAGAGTAGCGCGTATGAGCAGTTCTTC. It yields the protein CASSVESSAYEQFF. Filled out from reference TRBV9 and TRBJ2-1, the complete variable domain reads DSGVTQTPKHLITATGQRVTLRCSPRSGDLSVYWYQQSLDQGLQFLIQYYNGEERAKGNILERFSAQQFPDLHSELNLSSLELGDSALYFCASSVESSAYEQFFGPGTRLTVL.

This clone was observed a single time. J is TRBJ2-3 and V is TRBV25-1; 11 nucleotides align to TRBD2. Germline-derived CDR1 and CDR2 are MGHDK and SYGVNS. This CDR3 spans 17 amino acids. J was trimmed by 2 bases and V by 4 bases; bases with no gene match: 8. CDR3 region: CASSGPGLAVHTDTQYF. The CDR3 bases are TGTGCCAGCAGTGGACCGGGACTAGCGGTACACACAGATACGCAGTATTTT.

This clone was seen a few times. The chain uses TRBV2 and TRBJ2-7, with 9 bases lining up with TRBD1. The germline V gene has CDR1 SNHLY and CDR2 FYNNEI. V lost 5 bases and J lost 3; bases outside the gene matches: 5. This CDR3 has 14 residues. The CDR3 region has the DNA TGTGCCAGCAGTCCCGGGACAGGGAACTACGAGCAGTACTTC. It specifies CASSPGTGNYEQYF.

This clone was found a few times. The rearrangement uses TRBV30 and TRBJ2-6; no reliable D call. Germline V gene data show CDR1 as GTSNPN and CDR2 as SVGIG (reference sequence). Trimming pared 4 bases from V and 1 base from J, leaving 5 bases between. This CDR3 is built from 13 residues. The CDR3 loop reads CAWKVSGANVLTF. In DNA, the CDR3 is TGTGCCTGGAAGGTGTCTGGGGCCAACGTCCTGACTTTC.

This clone occurred a few times. This chain joins TRBV30 and TRBJ2-4; the D is unclear. The V gene lost 6 bases and the J gene lost 0 bases, with 15 bases spanning the gap. CDR1 and CDR2 (germline): GTSNPN, SVGIG (reference sequence). This CDR3 is 15 amino acids long. This chain's CDR3 is CACASSALAKNIQYF. The CDR3 region has the DNA TGTGCCTGCGCCTCTTCGGCCTTAGCCAAAAACATTCAGTACTTC.

A few counts support this clone. The V gene is TRBV4-3, the J gene TRBJ2-3; 7 bases agree with TRBD2. This CDR3 contains 14 residues. CDR1 and CDR2 from the germline V gene are LGHNA and YSLEER. V was clipped by 3 bases and J by 5 bases; unmatched bases: 5. The CDR3: CASSHAGAGDTQYF. Here the CDR3 DNA reads TGCGCCAGCAGCCACGCGGGAGCGGGAGATACGCAGTATTTT.

The chain combines TRBV29-1 with TRBJ2-7; TRBD2 agrees at 12 bases. CDR1 and CDR2 from the germline V gene are SQVTM and ANQGSEA. V was pared by 3 bases and J by 4 bases, with 1 base of the junction left unmatched. The length of the CDR3 is 13 residues. The CDR3 DNA sequence: TGCAGCGTTGATCTAGCGGGAGGGTACGAGCAGTACTTC. It codes for CSVDLAGGYEQYF.

This clone was recorded once. The gene calls are TRBV6-5 and TRBJ2-6; no clear D. V was shortened by 10 bases and J by 0 bases, with 10 bases between the two germline ends. This CDR3 comprises 14 residues. Per germline, CDR1 MNHEY and CDR2 SVGAGI. The CDR3 DNA is TGTGCCACCTCCAGAGTCTCTGGGGCCAACGTCCTGACTTTC. Protein product: CATSRVSGANVLTF.

This clone was seen only a few times. CDR3 DNA sequence: TGTGCCTGGAGCCACCTAGGGGTAAACTATGGCTACACCTTC. This translates into CAWSHLGVNYGYTF. The chain couples TRBV30 to TRBJ1-2, with a possible D match to TRBD1 (5 bases). The CDR3 loop spans 14 amino acids. The ends were cut back, 3 bases at V and 2 bases at J, with 13 bases in the middle. CDR1 and CDR2 from the germline V gene are GTSNPN and SVGIG (reference sequence).

The chain joins TRBV29-1 to TRBJ2-3, with 8 bases that match TRBD1. There are 11 residues in the CDR3. Germline CDR1 reads SQVTM; CDR2 reads ANQGSEA. V lost 7 bases, J lost 6 bases, and 3 bases stayed unmatched. The CDR3 here is CSERTGDTQYF. The CDR3 region has the DNA TGCAGCGAAAGGACAGGGGATACGCAGTATTTT.

This clone was seen just once. CDR3 bases: TGTGCCACCAGCAGAGATCGACTAGCGGGAGGAGAGACCCAGTACTTC. This codes for CATSRDRLAGGETQYF. The rearrangement links TRBV15 to TRBJ2-5; 13 nucleotides align to TRBD2. V dropped 0 bases and J dropped 4; count of bases not matched to a gene: 2. Germline V gene sequence: CDR1 LNHNV, CDR2 YYDKDF (reference sequence). The CDR3 has 16 residues.

This chain links TRBV28 with TRBJ2-2; tentatively, D is TRBD1 (7 bases). The length of the CDR3 is 14 residues. Germline V gives CDR1 MDHEN, CDR2 SYDVKM. Deletions cut 4 bases from V and 6 bases from J, with 12 bases between. CDR3 sequence (DNA): TGTGCCAGCAGTTGGAGGGGGCGCCCCGGGGAGCTGTTTTTT. This translates into CASSWRGRPGELFF.

A word on this clone: Other DNA sequences of this sample code for an identical CDR3. J is TRBJ1-1 and V is TRBV29-1; TRBD1 matches at 9 bases. The J segment lost 1 base and the V segment lost 7 bases, leaving 1 base of the junction unmatched. The CDR3 has 12 amino acids. The V gene's germline CDR1 is SQVTM and CDR2 ANQGSEA. This chain's CDR3 is CSAQGANTEAFF. As DNA, the CDR3 is TGCAGCGCACAGGGGGCGAACACTGAAGCTTTCTTT.

This clone was detected a few times. J is TRBJ2-6 and V is TRBV29-1; the D is unclear. V lost 1 base, J lost 0 bases, and 4 bases lay in between. This CDR3 region has 14 residues. The germline V gene encodes CDR1 SQVTM and CDR2 ANQGSEA. The CDR3 loop reads CSVEGTSGANVLTF. The CDR3 DNA follows: TGCAGCGTTGAAGGGACCTCTGGGGCCAACGTCCTGACTTTC.

V and J are TRBV4-1 and TRBJ2-1; D gene ambiguous. The V gene lost 0 bases and the J gene lost 10 bases, with 25 bases spanning the gap. The CDR3 totals 18 residues. Germline V gives CDR1 MGHRA, CDR2 YSYEKL. CDR3 residues: CASSQERGGRKLSREQFF. DNA for the CDR3: TGCGCCAGCAGCCAAGAACGCGGTGGACGGAAACTTTCAAGGGAGCAGTTCTTC.

This chain uses TRBV7-9 with TRBJ1-1, with D possibly matching TRBD1 (6 bases). This CDR3 is built from 15 residues. CDR1 SEHNR and CDR2 FQNEAQ come from the germline V gene (reference sequence). Trimming shortened V by 0 bases and J by 1 base, and 9 bases separated the two germline ends. The CDR3 loop reads CASSLATGANTEAFF. The CDR3 region has the DNA TGTGCCAGCAGCTTAGCGACAGGAGCGAACACTGAAGCTTTCTTT.

This clone was picked up a small number of times. The rearrangement links TRBV29-1 to TRBJ1-4, with D unclear. The germline V gene encodes CDR1 SQVTM and CDR2 ANQGSEA. This CDR3 spans 11 amino acids. V lost 4 bases and J 8 bases, leaving 8 bases between the germline ends. CDR3 sequence (DNA): TGCAGCGTTGGGCACGGAGAAAAACTGTTTTTT. This translates into CSVGHGEKLFF.

V and J are TRBV29-1 and TRBJ2-4; no clear D. Germline lookup yields CDR1 SQVTM and CDR2 ANQGSEA. V gave up 0 bases and J gave up 11 bases, with 14 bases separating them. The CDR3 is made up of 13 amino acids. CDR3 sequence (DNA): TGCAGCGTTGAAGACCAGACGACGAGAGTTCAGTACTTC. Its translation: CSVEDQTTRVQYF.